The 17 T cell receptor beta chains given below trace back to one sample, sequenced in a study of tumor-infiltrating lymphocytes in primary liver carcinoma. Unsorted bulk tissue, roughly 19-33 mg of it, served as the source for co-extraction of RNA and DNA. Total RNA (roughly 0.45 ug) served as template for TCR beta cDNA synthesis primed by a constant-region primer. Three nested multiplex PCR rounds, a slightly modified ARM-PCR method, built the TCR beta libraries. For approximately 11 cycles apiece, the opening two PCR rounds ran with TRBV1-TRBV30 forward primers and a C-beta reverse primer. Each CDR3 protein is one row after TCRdb ran MiXCR on the multiplex PCR reads. The table has roughly 36,000 distinct CDR3 sequences, around 80% seen once. Sequenced material: tumor-adjacent normal liver tissue. These receptors originate from a man aged 35-49 years with primary liver carcinoma and hepatitis B virus infection.

Concerning this clonotype itself: A much larger clonotype is one base distant, so this may be a read error. The chain joins TRBV2 to TRBJ2-7; tentatively, D is TRBD2 (5 bases). Germline loops: CDR1 SNHLY, CDR2 FYNNEI. The CDR3 is 18 residues long. Trimming took 0 bases from V and 3 from J, leaving 21 bases between them. The CDR3 DNA reads TGTGCCAGCAGTGAAGCGCCTTCGGGGTGTCCCCTAAACTACGAGCAGTACTTC. Translating gives CASSEAPSGCPLNYEQYF.

This chain links TRBV29-1 with TRBJ2-3; TRBD2 aligns across 8 bases. The germline gives CDR1 SQVTM, CDR2 ANQGSEA. CDR3 size: 14 residues. With 6 bases clipped from V and 3 bases from J, the junction kept 8 bases outside the gene matches. The CDR3 bases are TGCAGCGTGTTTCTAGAGCGGGGGACAGATACGCAGTATTTT. Its protein product is CSVFLERGTDTQYF.

As regards this clonotype: The conserved closing phenylalanine or tryptophan is absent in this CDR3, likely reflecting a read error. The V gene is TRBV11-2, the J gene TRBJ2-1, with D perhaps assigned TRBD1 or TRBD2 (5 bases each). The CDR3 has 16 residues. Deletions cut 5 bases from V and 4 bases from J, with 18 bases between. CDR1 and CDR2 (germline): SGHAT, FQNNGV. Written as DNA, the CDR3 is TGTGCCAGCAGCCCAACCATGAGTGGGGGTTACAATGAGCAGTTCCTC. Its translation is CASSPTMSGGYNEQFL.

The sample holds one count of this clonotype. Sequence at one end of the junction differs from germline and may be a read error. The V and J genes are TRBV11-1 and TRBJ2-7, with D tentatively TRBD2 (5 bases). CDR1 is SGHAT, CDR2 FQDESV, per germline (reference sequence). This CDR3 comprises 11 residues. The CDR3 region is CACNLDYEQYF. The CDR3 nucleotides are TGTGCCTGCAACTTAGACTACGAACAGTACTTC.

This clonotype appeared many times. The chain joins TRBV28 to TRBJ2-7; no definite D call. The CDR3 length is 16 residues. Trimming left V 5 bases short and J 2 bases short, with 19 bases between. The germline V gene encodes CDR1 MDHEN and CDR2 SYDVKM. The chain's CDR3 is CASSPPFGSRAYEQYF. CDR3 DNA sequence: TGTGCCAGCAGTCCCCCCTTCGGCAGTAGGGCCTACGAGCAGTACTTC.

About this clonotype itself: Relative to the germline gene, one junction end is altered; a read error may explain this. The J gene is TRBJ2-1, the V gene TRBV11-1; a weak D match, TRBD2 (5 bases). Germline loops: CDR1 SGHAT, CDR2 FQDESV (reference sequence). The CDR3 spans 15 residues. For the CDR3, the DNA is TGTGTCAGCAGTGACTCTAGCTCATCCTACAATGGGCAGTTCTTC. This sequence encodes CVSSDSSSSYNGQFF.

By proportion, this clonotype is medium-sized. The CDR3 region has the DNA TGTGCCATCAGTGAGTCTCCAGGCCGGGACCGTAAAAACATTCAGTACTTC. It is translated as CAISESPGRDRKNIQYF. The chain joins TRBV10-3 to TRBJ2-4; possibly TRBD1 or TRBD2 for D (5 bases each). The length of the CDR3 is 17 residues. V lost 0 bases and J 4 bases, leaving 16 bases between the germline ends. Germline V gene lookup returns CDR1 ENHRY and CDR2 SYGVKD.

To note about this clonotype: A much bigger clone sits one base away, suggesting this may be a read error. The chain combines TRBV6-2 or TRBV6-3 with TRBJ2-7; D is perhaps TRBD2 (6 bases). CDR1 MNHEY and CDR2 SVGEGT come from the germline V gene. The CDR3 sequence is 14 residues long. CDR3 loop: CTSGYSASVDEQYF. CDR3 bases: TGTACCAGCGGTTACTCGGCTAGCGTGGACGAGCAGTACTTC.

In regard to this clonotype: The conserved final phenylalanine or tryptophan is absent from the CDR3, which likely points to a read error. The chain employs TRBV24-1 and TRBJ1-1; possible D gene TRBD1, 6 bases. Trimming shortened V by 9 bases and J by 1 base, and 17 bases separated the two germline ends. CDR3 size: 15 residues. The germline V gene encodes CDR1 KGHDR and CDR2 SFDVKD. As DNA, the CDR3 is TGTGCCACCGGTGGTGTGGGGGCGGAGAACACTGAAGCTTTCATT. Translated: CATGGVGAENTEAFI.

The table lists this clonotype with a few counts. The chain combines TRBV20-1 with TRBJ2-7, with D possibly TRBD1 on 5 matching bases. CDR1 and CDR2 from the germline V gene are DFQATT and SNEGSKA (reference sequence). The CDR3 consists of 14 residues. V lost 5 bases, J lost 2 bases, and 16 bases lay in between. Here the CDR3 DNA reads TGCAGTGCTCACCGACAGACCTTCCCCTACGAGCAGTACTTC. It yields the protein CSAHRQTFPYEQYF.

About this clonotype itself: A much larger clone lies a single base off, so this may be a read error. The V call is TRBV11-2, the J call TRBJ2-5; a weak D match, TRBD2 (5 bases). The CDR3 runs 13 residues. From germline, CDR1 is SGHAT and CDR2 FQNNGV. DNA of the CDR3: TGTGCCAGCAGCCCCCTCCGGTGGGAGACCCAGTGCTTC. Translating it yields CASSPLRWETQCF. Complete variable domain (other parts from reference TRBV11-2 and TRBJ2-5): EAGVAQSPRYKIIEKRQSVAFWCNPISGHATLYWYQQILGQGPKLLIQFQNNGVVDDSQLPKDRFSAERLKGVDSTLKIQPAKLEDSAVYLCASSPLRWETQCFGPGTRLLVL.

In this sample, this clonotype turned up a few times. A much more abundant neighbour one base away suggests this may be a read error. V gene TRBV4-2 combines with J gene TRBJ2-1; either TRBD1 or TRBD2 may supply D (5 bases each). The CDR3 is 14 residues long. Germline loops: CDR1 LGHNA, CDR2 YNFKEQ. The CDR3 DNA sequence: TGTGCCAGCAGCCAAGATCGGGGCACCGGGGAGCGGTTCTTC. This encodes CASSQDRGTGERFF.

This clonotype occurred a few times. A much larger clonotype is one base distant, so this may be a read error. The CDR3 DNA reads TGTGCCAGCAGCTTTCGGGGGGGCGAGTCCCAGTACTTC. It yields the protein CASSFRGGESQYF. The V gene is TRBV5-4, the J gene TRBJ2-5; 8 bases are shared with TRBD2. V trimming: 2 bases; J trimming: 9 bases; junction bases outside the gene matches: 6. The length of the CDR3 is 13 residues. CDR1 is SGHNT, CDR2 YYREEE, per germline (reference sequence).

A remark on this clonotype: A read error may produce the germline difference seen at one junction end. V gene TRBV2 combines with J gene TRBJ1-5; D perhaps matches TRBD1 (6 bases). Germline V gene data show CDR1 as SNHLY and CDR2 as FYNNEI. CDR3 length equals 14 residues. The CDR3: CASSEQGANQPRHF. DNA for the CDR3: TGTGCCAGCAGCGAACAGGGAGCCAATCAGCCCCGGCATTTT.

This clonotype was picked up a small number of times. A much larger clone differs by one base, so this may be a read error. J is TRBJ1-2 and V is TRBV6-1, with D maybe TRBD1 (5 bases). This CDR3 region has 15 residues. Germline V gene data show CDR1 as MNHNS and CDR2 as SASEGT. This chain's CDR3 is CVSSESAEGYNGYTF. The CDR3 DNA reads TGTGTCAGCAGCGAGAGCGCCGAGGGGTACAATGGCTACACCTTC.

Of note for this clonotype: Being one base from a much bigger clone, this may be a read error. The chain recombines TRBV28 with TRBJ1-5; no firm D call. The CDR3 length is 14 residues. Germline V lookup: CDR1 MDHEN, CDR2 SYDVKM. The CDR3 sequence: CVSSLTRGNQPQHF. CDR3 bases: TGTGTCAGCAGTCTGACACGGGGCAATCAGCCCCAGCATTTT.

Points on this clonotype: At one of its ends the junction is not consistent with the germline gene, which may arise from a read error. This chain connects TRBV10-3 to TRBJ1-5; D unresolved. The CDR3 consists of 13 residues. CDR1 is ENHRY and CDR2 is SYGVKD in the germline V gene. The DNA for the CDR3 is TGTGCAATCAGAGAGCAAACATGCCAGCCCCAGCATTTT. Encoded protein: CAIREQTCQPQHF.